Shown below are 30 T cell receptor beta chains from a single sample sequenced in a study of early T cells in non-severe SARS-CoV-2 infection. TCRdb re-called the 5' RACE reads through MiXCR, storing one row per CDR3 protein. The sample has 110,000 or so distinct CDR3 sequences, around 10% seen once. The sample consisted of whole blood. All receptors come from an adult who was a healthcare worker with PCR-confirmed SARS-CoV-2 infection or an uninfected control (not recorded which).

This clonotype was recorded many times. The chain combines TRBV12-3 or TRBV12-4 with TRBJ2-5; a weak D match, TRBD1 (6 bases). V shed 6 bases and J shed 0 bases, with 11 bases lying between them. This CDR3 is 14 amino acids long. In DNA, the CDR3 is TGTGCCAGCAGCTCAACAGGGTACCAAGAGACCCAGTACTTC. This encodes CASSSTGYQETQYF.

This clonotype came up many times. The chain uses TRBV9 and TRBJ2-3, with a weak D call TRBD1 (6 bases). The CDR3 has 16 amino acids. CDR1 and CDR2 from the germline V gene are SGDLS and YYNGEE. V lost 0 bases, J lost 9 bases, and 20 bases lay in between. CDR3 DNA: TGTGCCAGCAGCGTAGCTACAAGGCCAGGGGAAGGGACGCAGTATTTT. This sequence encodes CASSVATRPGEGTQYF. Full variable domain (rest looked up from reference TRBV9 and TRBJ2-3): DSGVTQTPKHLITATGQRVTLRCSPRSGDLSVYWYQQSLDQGLQFLIQYYNGEERAKGNILERFSAQQFPDLHSELNLSSLELGDSALYFCASSVATRPGEGTQYFGPGTRLTVL.

This clonotype was observed at least ten times. V gene TRBV20-1 combines with J gene TRBJ1-1; no definite D call. CDR3 length: 11 amino acids. Deletions cut 3 bases from V and 2 bases from J, with 4 bases between. Germline V gene lookup returns CDR1 DFQATT and CDR2 SNEGSKA (reference sequence). CDR3 DNA: TGCAGTGCTAGTCAAAACACTGAAGCTTTCTTT. It is translated as CSASQNTEAFF.

The chain is built from TRBV16 and TRBJ1-4; possibly TRBD1 for D (5 bases). CDR1 is KGHSY and CDR2 is FQNENV in the germline V gene. CDR3 length equals 16 residues. The V and J ends lost 4 bases and 4 bases respectively, with 16 bases between them. The CDR3 region is CASSRRPGPLNEKLFF. CDR3 in DNA: TGTGCCAGCAGCCGACGACCGGGACCCCTTAATGAAAAACTGTTTTTT.

This clonotype has a handful of counts. The CDR3 coding sequence is TGCGCCAGCAGCCAAGCGGCTAGTGGAGGGGGGACCCAGTACTTC. Translated: CASSQAASGGGTQYF. The V and J genes are TRBV5-1 and TRBJ2-5; the D gene could be TRBD1 or TRBD2 (6 bases each). This CDR3 has 15 residues. Germline V gene data show CDR1 as SGHRS and CDR2 as YFSETQ. V dropped 4 bases and J dropped 7 bases, with 20 bases sitting between them.

V gene TRBV12-3 or TRBV12-4 combines with J gene TRBJ1-5; 7 nucleotides agree with TRBD1. Trimming removed 3 bases from V and 4 bases from J; junction bases left unmatched: 6. This CDR3 region has 15 residues. This CDR3 reads CASSLEGAPNQPQHF. The CDR3 DNA sequence: TGTGCCAGCAGTTTGGAGGGGGCCCCAAATCAGCCCCAGCATTTT.

This clonotype turned up a few times. The CDR3 loop is CASSVDSYNEQFF. For the CDR3, the DNA is TGTGCCAGCAGCGTGGACAGCTACAATGAGCAGTTCTTC. This chain connects TRBV7-3 to TRBJ2-1; D perhaps matches TRBD1 (6 bases). The V gene lost 5 bases and the J gene lost 3 bases, with 8 bases spanning the gap. Germline loops: CDR1 SGHTA, CDR2 FQGTGA. The CDR3 spans 13 residues. Combining the CDR3 with reference TRBV7-3 and TRBJ2-1 gives the whole variable domain GAGVSQTPSNKVTEKGKYVELRCDPISGHTALYWYRQSLGQGPEFLIYFQGTGAADDSGLPNDRFFAVRPEGSVSTLKIQRTERGDSAVYLCASSVDSYNEQFFGPGTRLTVL.

This clonotype was recorded many times. The chain carries TRBV25-1 and TRBJ2-1; D is unresolved. Trimming removed 1 base at V and 3 bases at J, with 4 bases between. The CDR3 consists of 13 residues. CDR1 is MGHDK and CDR2 is SYGVNS in the germline V gene. The CDR3 is CASSESNYNEQFF. The DNA for the CDR3 is TGTGCCAGCAGTGAATCCAACTACAATGAGCAGTTCTTC.

This clonotype was seen repeatedly, ten times or more. The V call is TRBV12-3 or TRBV12-4, the J call TRBJ2-5, with TRBD1 identical over 8 bases. The CDR3 totals 13 residues. The ends lost 6 bases at V and 4 bases at J; junction bases unmatched: 4. The CDR3 protein is CASRLQGAETQYF. The DNA of the CDR3 is TGTGCCAGCAGGCTCCAGGGGGCAGAGACCCAGTACTTC.

The gene calls are TRBV7-9 and TRBJ2-1; 8 bases match TRBD2. Trimming cost V 3 bases and J 2 bases; bases outside gene matches: 6. The CDR3 is made up of 16 amino acids. The germline V gene encodes CDR1 SEHNR and CDR2 FQNEAQ (reference sequence). The CDR3 sequence: CASSFTSGGTYNEQFF. CDR3 DNA sequence: TGTGCCAGCAGCTTTACTAGCGGAGGGACCTACAATGAGCAGTTCTTC.

This CDR3 is CASSQDLYYGYTF. DNA of the CDR3: TGCGCCAGCAGCCAAGATCTGTACTATGGCTACACCTTC. J is TRBJ1-2 and V is TRBV4-1; no clear D. V dropped 0 bases and J dropped 3 bases, with 5 bases sitting between them. Germline V gives CDR1 MGHRA, CDR2 YSYEKL. This CDR3 is built from 13 residues.

The chain combines TRBV24-1 with TRBJ2-1; 13 bases match TRBD2. Losses at the gene ends were 5 bases for V and 5 bases for J; bases not matched to a gene: 2. Germline V gives CDR1 KGHDR, CDR2 SFDVKD. There are 15 residues in the CDR3. In DNA, the CDR3 is TGTGCCACCAGTGGTACTAGCGGGGGGGACAATGAGCAGTTCTTC. Translating gives CATSGTSGGDNEQFF.

This sequence joins TRBV2 and TRBJ2-5, with D uncertain. CDR1 and CDR2 from the germline V gene are SNHLY and FYNNEI. The CDR3 extends over 13 amino acids. The ends were cut back, 4 bases at V and 4 bases at J, with 10 bases in the middle. The CDR3 loop reads CASSVGFGETQYF. CDR3 coding DNA: TGTGCCAGCAGTGTCGGGTTTGGAGAGACCCAGTACTTC.

This clonotype has a count of ten or more. V is TRBV20-1 and J is TRBJ2-1; TRBD2 agrees at 15 bases. Losses at the gene ends were 6 bases for V and 10 bases for J; bases not matched to a gene: 10. Germline V gives CDR1 DFQATT, CDR2 SNEGSKA (reference sequence). The CDR3 contains 15 residues. In DNA, the CDR3 is TGCAGTGCCACCCGGACTAGCGGGGGGGCCGGCGAGCAGTTCTTC. This encodes CSATRTSGGAGEQFF.

This clonotype was seen only a few times. V and J are TRBV7-8 and TRBJ2-4; TRBD1 might be the D (5 bases). Germline CDR1 SGHVS, CDR2 FQNEAQ. Deletions cut 1 base from V and 0 bases from J, with 19 bases between. This CDR3 has 19 amino acids. The CDR3 DNA follows: TGTGCCAGCAGCTTAGGACGGCAGGGCCCCAATCTAGCCAAAAACATTCAGTACTTC. Translation gives CASSLGRQGPNLAKNIQYF. Based on the CDR3 plus reference TRBV7-8 and TRBJ2-4, the full variable domain is GAGVSQSPRYKVAKRGQDVALRCDPISGHVSLFWYQQALGQGPEFLTYFQNEAQLDKSGLPSDRFFAERPEGSVSTLKIQRTQQEDSAVYLCASSLGRQGPNLAKNIQYFGAGTRLSVL.

V is TRBV27 and J is TRBJ1-2; TRBD1 is a possible D gene (5 bases). CDR1 is MNHEY and CDR2 is SMNVEV in the germline V gene (reference sequence). The CDR3 is made up of 14 amino acids. V lost 5 bases and J lost 6, with 16 bases in between. CDR3 in DNA: TGTGCCAGCAGTGGAAGGGGAAACAGCCATGGCTACACCTTC. Residues: CASSGRGNSHGYTF.

This clonotype was picked up a small number of times. The chain recombines TRBV7-9 with TRBJ2-1, with D possibly being TRBD1 or TRBD2 (6 bases each). CDR3 length: 15 amino acids. The ends were cut back, 3 bases at V and 4 bases at J, with 13 bases in the middle. CDR1 and CDR2 from the germline V gene are SEHNR and FQNEAQ (reference sequence). The CDR3: CASSFPGAPYNEQFF. The CDR3 DNA sequence: TGTGCCAGCAGCTTTCCGGGGGCCCCTTACAATGAGCAGTTCTTC.

This clonotype came up many times. J is TRBJ1-5 and V is TRBV6-1, with 10 bases fitting TRBD1. The J segment lost 6 bases and the V segment lost 6 bases, leaving 5 bases of the junction unmatched. From germline, CDR1 is MNHNS and CDR2 SASEGT. This CDR3 region has 14 residues. The CDR3 DNA is TGTGCCAGCAGGGGGACAGGGGAGATTCAGCCCCAGCATTTT. Translating it yields CASRGTGEIQPQHF.

This clonotype was seen repeatedly, ten times or more. The rearrangement uses TRBV7-2 and TRBJ2-7; TRBD2 aligns across 12 bases. V shed 5 bases, J shed 2 bases, and the junction held 7 bases outside the gene matches. The CDR3 loop spans 16 amino acids. Germline-derived CDR1 and CDR2 are SGHTA and FQGNSA. Written as DNA, the CDR3 is TGTGCCAGCAGCCCGCGACTAGCGGGAGCGGCCTACGAGCAGTACTTC. It codes for CASSPRLAGAAYEQYF.

This clonotype was seen only a few times. The chain employs TRBV9 and TRBJ1-3; the D is unclear. Germline V CDR1 and CDR2: SGDLS, YYNGEE. Trimming stripped 4 bases from V and 6 bases from J, with 8 bases between. The CDR3 spans 12 residues. Here the CDR3 reads CASSPRENTIYF. CDR3 nucleotides: TGTGCCAGCAGCCCGCGAGAAAACACCATATATTTT.

This clonotype has at least ten counts. The gene calls are TRBV7-9 and TRBJ2-1; 7 positions agree with TRBD1. Germline V CDR1 and CDR2: SEHNR, FQNEAQ (reference sequence). J was trimmed by 9 bases and V by 0 bases; bases with no gene match: 14. The CDR3 is 17 amino acids. CDR3 coding DNA: TGTGCCAGCAGCTTAGCCTACGACAGGGTGATAGGTATTGAGCAGTTCTTC. It yields the protein CASSLAYDRVIGIEQFF.

This clonotype was observed a handful of times. The chain has TRBV5-4 and TRBJ2-7; D remains ambiguous. This CDR3 is built from 13 residues. Germline V CDR1 and CDR2: SGHNT, YYREEE (reference sequence). Trimming cost V 4 bases and J 3 bases, with 11 bases left between them. The CDR3: CASSLRGLYEQYF. The DNA for the CDR3 is TGTGCCAGCAGCCTACGCGGTCTCTACGAGCAGTACTTC.

The table lists this clonotype with many counts. The J gene is TRBJ2-5, the V gene TRBV5-4; unclear D gene. V dropped 1 base and J dropped 2 bases, with 9 bases sitting between them. The germline V gene encodes CDR1 SGHNT and CDR2 YYREEE (reference sequence). CDR3 size: 14 residues. This chain's CDR3 is CASSLLALQETQYF. The CDR3 coding sequence is TGTGCCAGCAGCTTGCTCGCTTTACAAGAGACCCAGTACTTC.

A few counts support this clonotype. CDR3 nucleotides: TGCGCCAGCAGCCAACTGCGCAGGGGAAACTATGGCTACACCTTC. This codes for CASSQLRRGNYGYTF. The chain employs TRBV4-1 and TRBJ1-2; D might be TRBD1 (6 bases). The CDR3 covers 15 residues. Germline V gene lookup returns CDR1 MGHRA and CDR2 YSYEKL. Trimming shortened V by 2 bases and J by 2 bases, and 12 bases separated the two germline ends.

This clonotype was observed at least ten times. V and J are TRBV11-3 and TRBJ2-2; 10 positions agree with TRBD2. V lost 0 bases, J lost 0 bases, and 19 bases stayed unmatched. The CDR3 has 23 amino acids. Germline loops: CDR1 SGHNT, CDR2 YENEEA. In DNA form, the CDR3 reads TGTGCCAGCAGCTTAGAATCCCTCTTTACCCTTGATAGCGGGAGGTCGAACACCGGGGAGCTGTTTTTT. Its translation: CASSLESLFTLDSGRSNTGELFF.

This clonotype was detected ten times or more. V and J are TRBV29-1 and TRBJ2-7; D is unresolved. V dropped 3 bases and J dropped 1 base, with 16 bases sitting between them. The CDR3 sequence is 15 residues long. Germline assignment: CDR1 SQVTM and CDR2 ANQGSEA. The CDR3 DNA reads as TGCAGCGTTGAGGGAAGTGCCCTCTCGTCCTACGAGCAGTACTTC. It codes for CSVEGSALSSYEQYF.

This clonotype was seen a handful of times. The rearrangement uses TRBV19 and TRBJ1-2; D not resolved. The CDR3 consists of 14 residues. V was pared by 5 bases and J by 4 bases, with 14 bases between. The germline V gene encodes CDR1 LNHDA and CDR2 SQIVND (reference sequence). The DNA for the CDR3 is TGTGCCAGTAGTTTGTGGAGTGGGTCCTATGGCTACACCTTC. It yields the protein CASSLWSGSYGYTF.

This clonotype was seen many times. This rearrangement joins TRBV12-3 or TRBV12-4 to TRBJ1-6; TRBD1 is a possible D gene (5 bases). Trimming removed 5 bases from V and 9 bases from J, with 11 bases in between. This CDR3 contains 13 residues. The CDR3 sequence: CASSLSGPSPLHF. The CDR3 DNA is TGTGCCAGCAGTCTATCAGGGCCTTCACCCCTCCACTTT.

This chain links TRBV7-9 with TRBJ2-7, with D maybe TRBD1 (6 bases). The V end lost 5 bases, the J end lost 5 bases, and 19 bases lay between the germline ends. Looked up from germline, CDR1 is SEHNR and CDR2 is FQNEAQ (reference sequence). The CDR3 spans 15 residues. As DNA, the CDR3 is TGTGCCAGCAGCCCATGGGACGGGACAAAGAACGAGCAGTACTTC. Translating gives CASSPWDGTKNEQYF.

This clonotype was recorded at least ten times. The rearrangement uses TRBV11-2 and TRBJ2-7; D perhaps matches TRBD2 (7 bases). Germline CDR1 reads SGHAT; CDR2 reads FQNNGV. V lost 1 base, J lost 4 bases, and 14 bases lay in between. The CDR3 consists of 15 residues. CDR3 protein: CASSLAGGGHYEQYF. CDR3 DNA: TGTGCCAGCAGCTTAGCCGGCGGGGGCCATTACGAGCAGTACTTC.